The entry below describes one TCR beta chain. Its specificity is unknown. The data originate from a study of cytomegalovirus exposure and HLA in healthy donors. Study details: Within the Caucasian-associated ancestry cluster were roughly 79% of the 398 genotyped donors.

Among the donors, all were healthy bone marrow donors. Findings of the study overall: Reported findings show TCR beta sequences accurately forecast HLA-A and HLA-B alleles in most subjects. A list of about 160 TCR beta chains associated with cytomegalovirus was given.

V lost 3 bases, J lost 7 bases, and 16 bases stayed unmatched. The CDR3 extends over 17 amino acids. Germline V gene lookup returns CDR1 SGHNT and CDR2 YYREEE (reference sequence). Researchers ran the PCR with 60 Vbeta and 13 Jbeta primers. Sequencing used immunoSEQ multiplex PCR; TCRdb keeps in-frame clones, though not all of them. This table has under 200,000 clones, approximately 86% appearing once. This clonotype was obtained from a male donor in good health and CMV-seronegative. The genes are TRBV5-4 and TRBJ2-1; TRBD2 matches at 7 bases. Input material: PBMCs. CDR3 nucleotides: TGTGCCAGCAGCTCCGGGGGGACGATGGGGGATGCGAATGAGCAGTTCTTC. Protein sequence: CASSSGGTMGDANEQFF.